This entry features one T cell receptor beta chain sequence. Its antigen is currently not known. Per-base quality was not reported, and no clone a single base away is much larger than it. The data were obtained in a study of T-cell memory formation after mild COVID-19 (dated by TCRdb to about 2021). About the investigation overall: TCR sequence clusters from the two donors were largely donor specific. In two donors, T-cell clones that expanded and contracted after mild COVID-19 were followed by sequencing TCRalpha and TCRbeta repertoires longitudinally. Two young, previously healthy adult volunteers made up the cohort, one male and one female. The research as a whole found: The study included only a couple of mild cases, and larger cohorts that include severe cases with pre-infection samples were judged to be necessary. Some responding clones were detected in pre-infection memory, suggesting pre-existing cross-reactive memory T cells joined the SARS-CoV-2 response. Contracting CD4+ clones appeared mostly in the CM and EM memory subsets, whereas CD8+ clones were enriched in EMRA. Whether the second-wave clones peaking on day 37 were SARS-CoV-2 specific was not confirmed. From day 15 to 85, contracting clones showed balanced CD4/CD8 phenotypes, whereas a second wave of clones that expanded from day 15 to 37 leaned towards CD4+.

Instrument used: Illumina NovaSeq 6000. TCRalpha and TCRbeta cDNA libraries were constructed by 5'RACE with constant-segment primers, with sample barcodes and unique molecular identifiers being introduced. Trizol reagent was used to extract RNA from every sample. Library amplification was performed in two PCR steps, and a second sample barcode and Illumina TruSeq adapters were introduced in the second step. The libraries were sequenced on an Illumina NovaSeq using 2 x 150 bp paired-end reads. The study's processing was this. The reads were demultiplexed and collapsed into UMI-guided consensus sequences using migec v1.2.7. Using mixcr v2.1.11, UMI consensuses were aligned to TRA and TRB V and J templates and then assembled into clonotypes. Clonotypes were classified as expanded or contracted when called significant by both edgeR and NoisET, with noise models trained on biological replicates. edgeR calls used a false discovery rate-adjusted p below 0.01 and a log2 fold-change threshold of 1. PCA with hierarchical clustering of max-normalized trajectories of the 1000 most abundant clonotypes was used as exploratory dynamics analysis. Each responding clone was given a CD4 or CD8 phenotype based on the CD4+ and CD8+ repertoires, which had been sequenced separately. The public sequencing data were trimmed at Q25 with fastp and processed into clonotypes with MiXCR by TCRdb, which kept only in-frame beta chains. Entries are consolidated by CDR3 protein sequence, retaining the most common genes and DNA. The V and J calls shown here were made by TCRdb, not taken from the authors' results. A total of about 290,000 distinct CDR3 sequences appear in this sample, around 15% of them only once. The ten largest make up about a fifth of the sample.

Trimming takes 3 bases from V and 7 bases from J, and the germline ends sit 14 bases apart. Based on the germline V gene, the CDR1 and CDR2 sequences are SGDLS and YYNGEE. Taken from cysteine to phenylalanine, the CDR3 has 14 residues. The only DNA kept is the CDR3, 42 bases in frame from the first base. Ficoll-Paque density gradient centrifugation was used to isolate PBMCs. This chain is built from TRBV9 and TRBJ2-1; D gene: possibly TRBD2, on 5 matching bases. The clonotype was recovered from a man aged 18 to 29 who had mild COVID-19 (a few samples of this study predate the infection). The sample titles of this study are shuffled in the database, so cell type and time point are left out; the donor was told from shared clones. Sequenced input: PBMCs or a T cell subset sorted from them (not recorded which). The CDR3 here reads CASSEGTPGNEQFF. At the DNA level, the sequence is TGTGCCAGCAGCGAGGGCACCCCGGGGAATGAGCAGTTCTTC. With the portions outside the CDR3 filled from the reference TRBV9 and TRBJ2-1 genes, the complete variable region becomes DSGVTQTPKHLITATGQRVTLRCSPRSGDLSVYWYQQSLDQGLQFLIQYYNGEERAKGNILERFSAQQFPDLHSELNLSSLELGDSALYFCASSEGTPGNEQFFGPGTRLTVL.